This T cell receptor beta chain was sequenced for a study of T-cell reconstitution after alpha-beta-depleted transplantation in children. This clonotype came up many times. Unique molecular identifiers tagged the TCRbeta library. Using its own MiXCR run on the PCR reads, TCRdb lists one record per CDR3 protein. The sample consists of 400,000 to 500,000 distinct CDR3 sequences, approximately 10% of them appearing once. Germline loops: CDR1 ENHRY, CDR2 SYGVKD. CDR3 length equals 15 residues. V was clipped by 4 bases and J by 7 bases, with 17 bases between them. The specimen was PBMCs from the stem cell graft donor, collected from the stem cell graft. The TCR was taken from a human donor who donated a stem cell graft to a child with acute myeloid leukemia. The chain is built from TRBV10-3 and TRBJ2-1; tentatively, D is TRBD1 or TRBD2 (6 bases each). The CDR3 is CAISVPFRGRNEQFF. The CDR3 DNA is TGTGCCATCAGTGTCCCCTTCCGGGGGCGTAATGAGCAGTTCTTC.